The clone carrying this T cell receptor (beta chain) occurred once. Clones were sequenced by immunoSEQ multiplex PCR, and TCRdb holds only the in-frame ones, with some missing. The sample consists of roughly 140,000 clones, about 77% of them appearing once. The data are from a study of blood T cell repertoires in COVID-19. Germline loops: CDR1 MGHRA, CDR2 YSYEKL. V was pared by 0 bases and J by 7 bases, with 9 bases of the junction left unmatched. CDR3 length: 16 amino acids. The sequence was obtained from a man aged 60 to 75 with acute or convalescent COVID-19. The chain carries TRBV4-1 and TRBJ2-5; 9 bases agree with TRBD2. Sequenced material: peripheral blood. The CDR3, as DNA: TGCGCCAGCAGCCAAGATCAGGGCGGGAGGGACCGGACCCAGTACTTC. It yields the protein CASSQDQGGRDRTQYF.